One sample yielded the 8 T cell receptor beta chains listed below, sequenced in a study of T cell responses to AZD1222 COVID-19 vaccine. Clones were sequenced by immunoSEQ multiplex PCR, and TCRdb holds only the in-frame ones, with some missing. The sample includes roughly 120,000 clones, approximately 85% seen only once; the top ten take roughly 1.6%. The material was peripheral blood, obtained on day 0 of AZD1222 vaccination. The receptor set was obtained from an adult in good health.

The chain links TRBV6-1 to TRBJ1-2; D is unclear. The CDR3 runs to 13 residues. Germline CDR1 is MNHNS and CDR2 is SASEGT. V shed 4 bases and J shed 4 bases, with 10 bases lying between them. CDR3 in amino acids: CASSVTELYGYTF. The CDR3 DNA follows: TGTGCCAGCAGTGTAACAGAGCTCTATGGCTACACCTTC.

The chain's CDR3 is CASTKGGRELFF. In DNA, the CDR3 is TGTGCCAGCACCAAAGGGGGTCGGGAGCTGTTTTTT. The gene calls are TRBV6-6 and TRBJ2-2; tentatively, D is TRBD1 (6 bases). V was trimmed by 7 bases and J by 9 bases, leaving 12 bases between them. The germline gives CDR1 MNHNY, CDR2 SVGAGI (reference sequence). The CDR3 has 12 residues.

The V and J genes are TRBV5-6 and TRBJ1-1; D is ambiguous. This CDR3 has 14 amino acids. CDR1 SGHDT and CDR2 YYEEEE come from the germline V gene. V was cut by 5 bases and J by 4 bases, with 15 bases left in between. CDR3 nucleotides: TGTGCCAGCAGTCCCAGAGGCAAAGCCACTGAAGCTTTCTTT. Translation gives CASSPRGKATEAFF.

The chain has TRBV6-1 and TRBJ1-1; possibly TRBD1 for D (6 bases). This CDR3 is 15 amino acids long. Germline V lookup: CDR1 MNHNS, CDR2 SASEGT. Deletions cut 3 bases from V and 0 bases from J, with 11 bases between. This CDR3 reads CASSEAQGLNTEAFF. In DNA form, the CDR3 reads TGTGCCAGCAGTGAGGCACAGGGATTGAACACTGAAGCTTTCTTT.

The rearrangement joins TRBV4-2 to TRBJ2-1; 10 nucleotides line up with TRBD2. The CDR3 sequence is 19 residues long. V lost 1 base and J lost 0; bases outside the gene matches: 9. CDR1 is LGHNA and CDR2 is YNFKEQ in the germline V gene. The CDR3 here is CASSQVGTSEQSSYNEQFF. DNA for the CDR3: TGTGCCAGCAGCCAAGTTGGGACTAGCGAGCAGAGCTCCTACAATGAGCAGTTCTTC.

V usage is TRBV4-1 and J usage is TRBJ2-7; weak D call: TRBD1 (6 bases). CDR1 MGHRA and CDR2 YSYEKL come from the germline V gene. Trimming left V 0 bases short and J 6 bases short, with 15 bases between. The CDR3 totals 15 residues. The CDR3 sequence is CASSQEQGDESEQYF. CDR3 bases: TGCGCCAGCAGCCAAGAACAGGGCGATGAAAGCGAGCAGTACTTC.

CDR3 region: CASSWNINTGELFF. CDR3 bases: TGTGCCAGTAGTTGGAACATCAACACCGGGGAGCTGTTTTTT. The chain employs TRBV19 and TRBJ2-2; D is ambiguous. Per the germline V gene, CDR1 is LNHDA and CDR2 is SQIVND (reference sequence). The V end lost 5 bases, the J end lost 2 bases, and 9 bases lay between the germline ends. This CDR3 comprises 14 residues.

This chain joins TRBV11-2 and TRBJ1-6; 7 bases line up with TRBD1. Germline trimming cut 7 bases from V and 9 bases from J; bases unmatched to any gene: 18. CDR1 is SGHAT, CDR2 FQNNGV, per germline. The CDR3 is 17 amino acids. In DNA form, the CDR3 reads TGTGCCAGCACCCCCTGGCGCGAAACGAGGGGGCTTTCACCCCTCCACTTT. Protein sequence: CASTPWRETRGLSPLHF.